The 29 T cell receptor beta chains in this list originate from one sample, sequenced in a study of spatial heterogeneity in lung cancer. Documented time point: sample taken at primary tumor resection. Each CDR3 protein gets one entry after TCRdb re-called the 5' RACE reads with MiXCR. The sample yields more than 5,000 distinct CDR3 sequences, roughly 8% seen once. The sequences come from normal lung tissue next to the tumor, collected at surgery. Receptor source: a female donor with early-stage non-small cell lung cancer.

This clonotype rates as medium-sized (0.01 to 0.1%). This chain joins TRBV28 and TRBJ2-1, with TRBD2 matching over 7 bases. The V gene's germline CDR1 is MDHEN and CDR2 SYDVKM. The CDR3 runs 14 residues. The V and J ends lost 4 bases and 5 bases, in that order; junction bases with no gene match: 5. The CDR3 reads CASSYPSGNNEQFF. Here the CDR3 DNA reads TGTGCCAGCAGTTACCCTAGCGGAAACAATGAGCAGTTCTTC. Full variable domain (missing parts from reference TRBV28 and TRBJ2-1): DVKVTQSSRYLVKRTGEKVFLECVQDMDHENMFWYRQDPGLGLRLIYFSYDVKMKEKGDIPEGYSVSREKKERFSLILESASTNQTSMYLCASSYPSGNNEQFFGPGTRLTVL.

This clonotype appeared once. This rearrangement joins TRBV5-1 to TRBJ2-3; TRBD2 aligns across 9 bases. Germline CDR1 and CDR2: SGHRS and YFSETQ. The CDR3 is 14 residues long. Trimming removed 4 bases from V and 4 bases from J; junction bases left unmatched: 4. The CDR3 reads CASSSGGYPDTQYF. CDR3 DNA sequence: TGCGCCAGCAGCAGCGGGGGGTACCCAGATACGCAGTATTTT.

In its sample, this clonotype was seen many times. The CDR3 coding sequence is TGTGCCAGCAGCTTATCCCTACCGGGACAGGGGTCGGGAGAGCAGTACTTC. It translates to CASSLSLPGQGSGEQYF. This chain connects TRBV7-9 to TRBJ2-7, with TRBD1 matching over 10 bases. Trimming removed 2 bases from V and 7 bases from J; junction bases left unmatched: 14. CDR3 length: 17 residues. CDR1 is SEHNR and CDR2 is FQNEAQ in the germline V gene (reference sequence).

This clonotype was seen ten or more times. V gene TRBV4-2 combines with J gene TRBJ1-1; D is unclear. The germline CDR1 and CDR2 sequences are LGHNA and YNFKEQ. V shed 1 base and J shed 1 base, with 10 bases lying between them. The CDR3 consists of 15 residues. The CDR3 coding sequence is TGTGCCAGCAGCCAAGTCCCCGTCGGGAACACTGAAGCTTTCTTT. Protein: CASSQVPVGNTEAFF.

The rearrangement links TRBV19 to TRBJ1-3; tentatively, D is TRBD1 (6 bases). The CDR3 has 15 amino acids. Germline V gene data show CDR1 as LNHDA and CDR2 as SQIVND (reference sequence). Trimming shortened V by 3 bases and J by 2 bases, and 11 bases separated the two germline ends. The chain's CDR3 is CASSMGGTAGNTIYF. The DNA for the CDR3 is TGTGCCAGTAGTATGGGGGGCACCGCTGGAAACACCATATATTTT.

This clonotype is medium-sized. This chain joins TRBV12-3 or TRBV12-4 and TRBJ1-2; TRBD1 agrees at 7 bases. J lost 9 bases, V lost 3 bases, and 7 bases had no gene match. The CDR3 extends over 13 amino acids. CDR3 nucleotides: TGTGCCAGCAGTTTTGTGACAGGGAATCGCTACACCTTC. Protein product: CASSFVTGNRYTF.

This clonotype is medium-sized by share. The J gene is TRBJ2-7, the V gene TRBV27, with D unresolved. In germline, CDR1 is MNHEY, CDR2 SMNVEV (reference sequence). Trimming shortened V by 3 bases and J by 2 bases, and 8 bases separated the two germline ends. This CDR3 comprises 13 residues. In DNA form, the CDR3 reads TGTGCCAGCAGTTTGAGGCGGACCTACGAGCAGTACTTC. This encodes CASSLRRTYEQYF.

A word on this clonotype: The junction shows a germline mismatch at one end, possibly a read error. CDR3 protein: CASSAAPGAADKDTQYF. The CDR3 DNA is TGTGCCAGCAGCGCAGCCCCAGGGGCCGCGGACAAGGATACGCAGTATTTT. The rearrangement joins TRBV7-1 to TRBJ2-3; D possibly corresponds to TRBD1 (6 bases). TRBV7-1 is assigned to the ORF class and has an uncertain function. This CDR3 is built from 17 residues.

The sample holds a few counts of this clonotype. V gene TRBV12-3 or TRBV12-4 combines with J gene TRBJ2-5; TRBD2 matches at 9 bases. The CDR3 is 14 residues long. J was trimmed by 3 bases and V by 4 bases; bases with no gene match: 3. The CDR3 reads CASSSAGGKETQYF. The CDR3 region has the DNA TGTGCCAGCAGTTCCGCGGGGGGGAAAGAGACCCAGTACTTC.

This clonotype is classed as medium-sized. The chain employs TRBV19 and TRBJ2-7, with D possibly being TRBD2 (5 bases). The CDR3 runs 15 residues. V shed 3 bases and J shed 3 bases, with 15 bases lying between them. Germline assignment: CDR1 LNHDA and CDR2 SQIVND (reference sequence). CDR3 region: CASSIGRGKDYEQYF. The CDR3 region has the DNA TGTGCCAGTAGTATTGGTCGGGGTAAGGACTACGAGCAGTACTTC.

Relative to its sample, this clonotype is medium-sized. The genes are TRBV18 and TRBJ1-1, with D perhaps TRBD1 (5 bases). V shed 5 bases and J shed 0 bases, with 13 bases lying between them. Germline CDR1 reads KGHSH; CDR2 reads LQKENI. CDR3 length: 15 amino acids. CDR3 sequence: CASSAQGPMNTEAFF. The CDR3 region has the DNA TGTGCCAGCTCAGCGCAGGGTCCTATGAACACTGAAGCTTTCTTT.

By proportion, this clonotype is medium-sized. The chain joins TRBV7-8 to TRBJ2-7; maybe TRBD2 (6 bases). The CDR3 contains 16 residues. Trimming took off 0 bases at V and 3 bases at J, with 15 bases between the two ends. Germline assignment: CDR1 SGHVS and CDR2 FQNEAQ. For the CDR3, the DNA is TGTGCCAGCAGCTTAGCGGGCCAGAGGAGGGACTACGAGCAGTACTTC. The encoded protein is CASSLAGQRRDYEQYF.

This clonotype turned up a few times. The chain links TRBV9 to TRBJ2-1; D tentatively reads TRBD1 or TRBD2 (5 bases each). Germline lookup yields CDR1 SGDLS and CDR2 YYNGEE. This CDR3 is 12 amino acids long. V was cut by 4 bases and J by 7 bases, with 9 bases left in between. The CDR3 protein is CASSRDLNEQFF. CDR3 nucleotide sequence: TGTGCCAGCAGCCGGGACCTGAATGAGCAGTTCTTC. Variable domain in full (rest from reference TRBV9 and TRBJ2-1): DSGVTQTPKHLITATGQRVTLRCSPRSGDLSVYWYQQSLDQGLQFLIQYYNGEERAKGNILERFSAQQFPDLHSELNLSSLELGDSALYFCASSRDLNEQFFGPGTRLTVL.

Relative to its sample, this clonotype is medium-sized. DNA of the CDR3: TGTGCCAGCTCGGACAGGGGCAATTCACCCCTCCACTTT. Its protein is CASSDRGNSPLHF. This chain connects TRBV27 to TRBJ1-6; 9 positions match TRBD1. Germline V gene lookup returns CDR1 MNHEY and CDR2 SMNVEV (reference sequence). J was trimmed by 7 bases and V by 8 bases; bases with no gene match: 3. This CDR3 comprises 13 residues.

This clonotype was observed at least ten times. The rearrangement joins TRBV5-4 to TRBJ1-2, with TRBD1 matching 8 bases. The CDR3 extends over 15 amino acids. The V gene's germline CDR1 is SGHNT and CDR2 YYREEE (reference sequence). Unmatched junction bases numbered 12, after V lost 3 bases and J lost 8 bases. In DNA form, the CDR3 reads TGTGCCAGCAGCTCCGGTCCAGGGGGCGGCCCCGGCTACACCTTC. Translated, it gives CASSSGPGGGPGYTF.

This clonotype rates as medium-sized (0.01 to 0.1%). V gene TRBV23-1 combines with J gene TRBJ2-7; the D call may be TRBD1 or TRBD2 (5 bases each). TRBV23-1 carries the ORF label, with uncertain function. Trimming left V 4 bases short and J 4 bases short, with 20 bases between. This CDR3 comprises 16 residues. CDR3: CASSLGETTWGYEQYF. The CDR3 DNA reads TGCGCCAGCAGTCTCGGGGAGACAACCTGGGGGTACGAGCAGTACTTC.

This clonotype is medium-sized (0.01 to 0.1%) within its sample. The V gene is TRBV16, the J gene TRBJ1-1; D is undetermined. Germline CDR1 and CDR2: KGHSY and FQNENV. The V end lost 0 bases, the J end lost 5 bases, and 7 bases lay between the germline ends. This CDR3 comprises 13 residues. Here the CDR3 reads CASSQSEWTEAFF. In DNA, the CDR3 is TGTGCCAGCAGCCAATCAGAGTGGACTGAAGCTTTCTTT. The variable domain in full, completed from reference TRBV16 and TRBJ1-1, reads GEEVAQTPKHLVRGEGQKAKLYCAPIKGHSYVFWYQQVLKNEFKFLISFQNENVFDETGMPKERFSAKCLPNSPCSLEIQATKLEDSAVYFCASSQSEWTEAFFGQGTRLTVV.

By frequency in the sample, this clonotype is medium-sized (0.01 to 0.1%). The chain links TRBV5-6 to TRBJ2-3, with D possibly TRBD1 on 6 matching bases. CDR3 length: 15 residues. Germline CDR1 and CDR2: SGHDT and YYEEEE. V was trimmed by 3 bases and J by 4 bases, leaving 15 bases between them. The CDR3 sequence is CASSSLDSLSDTQYF. The CDR3 coding sequence is TGTGCCAGCAGCTCCCTGGACAGTCTCTCAGATACGCAGTATTTT.

This clonotype appeared a few times. The chain links TRBV12-3 or TRBV12-4 to TRBJ1-2; D may be TRBD1 (6 bases). The CDR3 is 15 residues long. Trimming removed 7 bases at V and 5 bases at J, with 20 bases between. The CDR3 spells CASTTWGARAYGYTF. The CDR3, as DNA: TGTGCCAGCACCACGTGGGGGGCTCGGGCTTATGGCTACACCTTC.

This clonotype was seen only a few times. The CDR3 spells CASSTFGTTLYEQYF. CDR3 nucleotides: TGTGCCAGCAGTACTTTCGGGACTACCCTCTACGAGCAGTACTTC. The chain joins TRBV6-5 to TRBJ2-7; 7 nucleotides agree with TRBD2. CDR1 and CDR2 from the germline V gene are MNHEY and SVGAGI. The V gene end was trimmed by 5 bases and the J gene end by 3 bases; junction bases not matched to a gene: 10. There are 15 residues in the CDR3.

A few counts support this clonotype. CDR3 protein: CASSPVAGLDTQYF. The CDR3 bases are TGTGCCAGCAGCCCCGTGGCGGGATTAGATACGCAGTATTTT. The chain joins TRBV7-9 to TRBJ2-3; tentatively, D is TRBD2 (6 bases). Germline CDR1 is SEHNR and CDR2 is FQNEAQ (reference sequence). V lost 5 bases to trimming and J lost 5 bases, with 14 bases between them. The CDR3 covers 14 residues.

The rearrangement links TRBV20-1 to TRBJ2-3, with 11 bases aligning to TRBD1. Per germline, CDR1 DFQATT and CDR2 SNEGSKA (reference sequence). Trimming cost V 6 bases and J 5 bases; bases outside gene matches: 10. The CDR3 loop spans 15 amino acids. As DNA, the CDR3 is TGCAGTGCGACCTGGGGACAGGGGGAGAGAGATACGCAGTATTTT. Protein: CSATWGQGERDTQYF.

The CDR3 nucleotides are TGTGCCAGCAGTGAACCGAGGGACAGGGCCGCGACCGGGGAGCTGTTTTTT. This gives the protein CASSEPRDRAATGELFF. This sequence joins TRBV2 and TRBJ2-2, with TRBD1 matching 9 bases. With 2 bases clipped from V and 5 bases from J, the junction kept 9 bases outside the gene matches. The germline V gene has CDR1 SNHLY and CDR2 FYNNEI. CDR3 length equals 17 residues.

In this sample, this clonotype turned up many times. The chain employs TRBV28 and TRBJ2-5; TRBD2 matches 11 bases. The CDR3 totals 14 residues. Looked up from germline, CDR1 is MDHEN and CDR2 is SYDVKM. The trim removed 6 bases at V and 9 bases at J, leaving 9 bases unmatched. CDR3 nucleotides: TGTGCCAGCAGGGCTAGCGGGGGGCGTGGGGCCCAGTACTTC. It codes for CASRASGGRGAQYF.

As DNA, the CDR3 is TGTGCCAGCAGCCAAGGGACAGCCTCTAGCACAGATACGCAGTATTTT. The encoded protein is CASSQGTASSTDTQYF. V and J are TRBV3-1 and TRBJ2-3; TRBD1 might be the D (6 bases). The V and J ends lost 1 base and 0 bases respectively, with 11 bases between them. The CDR3 is 16 residues long. Looked up from germline, CDR1 is LGHDT and CDR2 is YNNKEL (reference sequence).

This chain joins TRBV12-3 or TRBV12-4 and TRBJ2-2; a possible D gene is TRBD2 (5 bases). Deletions cut 1 base from V and 4 bases from J, with 7 bases between. The CDR3 spans 14 residues. The CDR3 here is CASSLGTSTGELFF. CDR3 DNA sequence: TGTGCCAGCAGTTTAGGGACTTCCACCGGGGAGCTGTTTTTT.

As for this clonotype: A read error may be the cause here, since a much bigger clone is one base away. V gene TRBV11-2 combines with J gene TRBJ1-2; D is undetermined. V dropped 4 bases and J dropped 7 bases, with 16 bases sitting between them. Germline V gene data show CDR1 as SGHAT and CDR2 as FQNNGV. The CDR3 totals 14 residues. CDR3 nucleotides: TGTGCCAGCAGCTGGGCGCCTCGAGGCTGTGGCTACACCTTC. It encodes CASSWAPRGCGYTF.

Within the sample, this clonotype is medium-sized. The rearrangement uses TRBV11-2 and TRBJ2-6; D not resolved. Germline values: CDR1 SGHAT, CDR2 FQNNGV. CDR3 length: 15 residues. Trimming cost V 5 bases and J 2 bases, with 10 bases left between them. CDR3 in DNA: TGTGCCAGCAGCGCTCCCCCACCTGGGGCCAACGTCCTGACTTTC. Translating gives CASSAPPPGANVLTF.

This clonotype was found many times. The chain has TRBV2 and TRBJ2-7; D possibly matches TRBD1 or TRBD2 (6 bases each). Trimming left V 2 bases short and J 5 bases short, with 19 bases between. CDR1 is SNHLY and CDR2 is FYNNEI in the germline V gene. The CDR3 is made up of 16 amino acids. CDR3 residues: CASSEFWGANSNEQYF. CDR3 coding DNA: TGTGCCAGCAGTGAATTCTGGGGGGCAAACTCTAACGAGCAGTACTTC.